The 22 T cell receptor beta chains below all came from one sample that was sequenced in a study of early T cells in non-severe SARS-CoV-2 infection. TCRdb passed the 5' RACE reads through MiXCR, listing each CDR3 protein once. The table shows more than 20,000 distinct CDR3 sequences, with 4.5% occurring only once. Material for sequencing was whole blood. Receptor source: an adult who was a healthcare worker with PCR-confirmed SARS-CoV-2 infection or an uninfected control (not recorded which).

The rearrangement joins TRBV5-1 to TRBJ2-2; 12 bases map to TRBD2. The junction had 7 bases not matched to a gene; V was cut back by 6 bases and J by 4 bases. The length of the CDR3 is 16 residues. CDR1 SGHRS and CDR2 YFSETQ come from the germline V gene. In nucleotides, the CDR3 is TGCGCCAGCAACCACGGACTAGCGGGGACCACCGGGGAGCTGTTTTTT. It encodes CASNHGLAGTTGELFF.

This clonotype was recorded at least ten times. The chain is built from TRBV28 and TRBJ2-1; TRBD2 aligns across 8 bases. Per the germline V gene, CDR1 is MDHEN and CDR2 is SYDVKM. V was pared by 2 bases and J by 7 bases, with 10 bases of the junction left unmatched. There are 16 residues in the CDR3. The CDR3 loop is CASSLSGYGGGNEQFF. CDR3 DNA sequence: TGTGCCAGCAGTTTAAGTGGGTACGGCGGGGGGAATGAGCAGTTCTTC. Based on the CDR3 plus reference TRBV28 and TRBJ2-1, the full variable domain is DVKVTQSSRYLVKRTGEKVFLECVQDMDHENMFWYRQDPGLGLRLIYFSYDVKMKEKGDIPEGYSVSREKKERFSLILESASTNQTSMYLCASSLSGYGGGNEQFFGPGTRLTVL.

This clonotype is labeled as medium-sized. V is TRBV13 and J is TRBJ1-3; D uncertain. Germline V gene data show CDR1 as PRHDT and CDR2 as FYEKMQ (reference sequence). With 5 bases removed from V and 1 base from J, the gap between germline ends came to 15 bases. The CDR3 covers 16 residues. CDR3 residues: CASSLRMGRSGNTIYF. The CDR3 nucleotides are TGTGCCAGCAGCCTCCGTATGGGCCGGTCTGGAAACACCATATATTTT.

This chain uses TRBV29-1 with TRBJ2-7; D possibly uses TRBD1 or TRBD2 (6 bases each). The germline V gene has CDR1 SQVTM and CDR2 ANQGSEA. The CDR3 contains 14 residues. V gave up 4 bases and J gave up 5 bases, with 18 bases separating them. CDR3 protein: CSVARLQGGDEQYF. The CDR3 DNA sequence: TGCAGCGTTGCCAGATTACAGGGCGGGGACGAGCAGTACTTC.

This clonotype occurred many times. The chain employs TRBV7-3 and TRBJ2-7; 7 bases align to TRBD1. Trimming at V came to 2 bases and at J to 6 bases, leaving 4 bases not matched to a gene. The CDR3 spans 13 residues. Germline CDR1 is SGHTA and CDR2 is FQGTGA. The chain's CDR3 is CASSLATGFEQYF. CDR3 DNA sequence: TGTGCCAGCAGCTTAGCGACAGGGTTCGAGCAGTACTTC. The full variable domain, completed using reference TRBV7-3 and TRBJ2-7, is GAGVSQTPSNKVTEKGKYVELRCDPISGHTALYWYRQSLGQGPEFLIYFQGTGAADDSGLPNDRFFAVRPEGSVSTLKIQRTERGDSAVYLCASSLATGFEQYFGPGTRLTVT.

This clonotype occurred many times. The chain is built from TRBV6-2 or TRBV6-3 and TRBJ2-5, with no clear D. Germline V gene lookup returns CDR1 MNHEY and CDR2 SVGEGT. V lost 7 bases and J 1 base, leaving 7 bases between the germline ends. The CDR3 totals 12 residues. The CDR3 DNA is TGTGCCAGCAAGACCACCCAAGAGACCCAGTACTTC. Translation: CASKTTQETQYF.

This clonotype occurred many times. The chain has TRBV6-5 and TRBJ2-3; D uncertain. There are 15 residues in the CDR3. V was trimmed by 4 bases and J by 2 bases, leaving 13 bases between them. Looked up from germline, CDR1 is MNHEY and CDR2 is SVGAGI. In nucleotides, the CDR3 is TGTGCCAGCAGTTCTCCGAGCGAGTCCACAGATACGCAGTATTTT. It is translated as CASSSPSESTDTQYF.

The V call is TRBV20-1, the J call TRBJ2-7; D remains ambiguous. V was trimmed by 5 bases and J by 9 bases, leaving 11 bases between them. This CDR3 has 10 amino acids. The germline CDR1 and CDR2 sequences are DFQATT and SNEGSKA (reference sequence). CDR3 DNA sequence: TGCAGTGCTTATAAGGCAGGGCAGTACTTC. Translation: CSAYKAGQYF.

This clonotype was picked up many times. V is TRBV20-1 and J is TRBJ2-3; maybe TRBD2 (6 bases). V lost 4 bases, J lost 4 bases, and 12 bases lay in between. CDR3 length: 13 residues. The germline V gene has CDR1 DFQATT and CDR2 SNEGSKA (reference sequence). As DNA, the CDR3 is TGCAGTGCTAAGGGGAGGATCGCAGATACGCAGTATTTT. Translating it yields CSAKGRIADTQYF.

Many counts were recorded for this clonotype. The rearrangement uses TRBV6-2 or TRBV6-3 and TRBJ2-5; 8 bases line up with TRBD1. V gave up 6 bases and J gave up 4 bases; unmatched junction bases: 7. In germline, CDR1 is MNHEY, CDR2 SVGEGT. The CDR3 is 14 residues long. The CDR3 here is CASSSGQGGETQYF. The CDR3 region has the DNA TGTGCCAGCAGCAGCGGACAGGGAGGAGAGACCCAGTACTTC.

This clonotype was counted at least ten times. This chain joins TRBV4-3 and TRBJ2-7; D might be TRBD1 or TRBD2, each matching 6 bases. The CDR3 is 13 residues long. Trimming pared 1 base from V and 7 bases from J, leaving 11 bases between. Germline lookup yields CDR1 LGHNA and CDR2 YSLEER. The CDR3 nucleotides read TGCGCCAGCAGCCAAGCCCAGGGGAGGGAGCAGTACTTC. Protein: CASSQAQGREQYF.

This clonotype has only a few counts. The chain uses TRBV5-1 and TRBJ2-7; 8 bases fit TRBD1. The CDR3 totals 15 residues. V lost 3 bases, J lost 5 bases, and 10 bases stayed unmatched. The germline CDR1 and CDR2 sequences are SGHRS and YFSETQ. The CDR3 DNA sequence: TGCGCCAGCAGCTACATAGGACAGGGTAGGCACGAGCAGTACTTC. Residues: CASSYIGQGRHEQYF.

This clonotype was recorded at least ten times. The chain carries TRBV3-1 and TRBJ2-7, with a weak D call TRBD1 (5 bases). The V end was cut by 4 bases, the J end by 2 bases, with 12 bases between. The CDR3 totals 14 residues. From germline, CDR1 is LGHDT and CDR2 YNNKEL (reference sequence). CDR3 sequence (DNA): TGTGCCAGCAGCCCCGGGCAGGGCCCCTACGAGCAGTACTTC. Protein: CASSPGQGPYEQYF.

Comment on this clonotype: Given a much more abundant clone one base away, this may be a read error. This chain links TRBV20-1 with TRBJ2-1; unclear D gene. The CDR3 is 10 amino acids. With 5 bases removed from V and 8 bases from J, the gap between germline ends came to 7 bases. CDR1 DFQATT and CDR2 SNEGSKA come from the germline V gene (reference sequence). CDR3 coding DNA: TGCAGTGCTGGAAAGGATGAGCAGTTCTTC. It specifies CSAGKDEQFF.

This clonotype was picked up a small number of times. The chain is built from TRBV28 and TRBJ2-4, with TRBD1 matching over 8 bases. Germline CDR1 reads MDHEN; CDR2 reads SYDVKM. The J segment lost 7 bases and the V segment lost 2 bases, leaving 4 bases of the junction unmatched. The CDR3 covers 14 residues. Here the CDR3 reads CASSLDGQGNIQYF. The CDR3 nucleotides read TGTGCCAGCAGTTTAGACGGACAGGGTAACATTCAGTACTTC.

The chain recombines TRBV7-2 with TRBJ2-5; D possibly corresponds to TRBD1 (6 bases). The ends were cut back, 5 bases at V and 5 bases at J, with 15 bases in the middle. CDR3 length: 14 residues. The germline gives CDR1 SGHTA, CDR2 FQGNSA. The CDR3 DNA reads TGTGCCAGCAGCGGATACAGGGTAGGCGAGACCCAGTACTTC. Amino acids: CASSGYRVGETQYF.

This clonotype was seen repeatedly, ten times or more. The CDR3 DNA is TGCAGTGCCCAGGGACCGTCCCAAGAGACCCAGTACTTC. Translation: CSAQGPSQETQYF. This chain links TRBV20-1 with TRBJ2-5, with D possibly being TRBD1 or TRBD2 (5 bases each). The length of the CDR3 is 13 residues. Germline V gene sequence: CDR1 DFQATT, CDR2 SNEGSKA (reference sequence). Trimming shortened V by 6 bases and J by 1 base, and 12 bases separated the two germline ends.

The chain uses TRBV19 and TRBJ2-1; unclear D gene. The germline gives CDR1 LNHDA, CDR2 SQIVND (reference sequence). Trimming shortened V by 5 bases and J by 9 bases, and 11 bases separated the two germline ends. This CDR3 has 12 residues. CDR3 in amino acids: CASSGSLGEQFF. In nucleotides, the CDR3 is TGTGCCAGTAGTGGCTCCTTGGGTGAGCAGTTCTTC. The variable domain in full, completed from reference TRBV19 and TRBJ2-1, reads DGGITQSPKYLFRKEGQNVTLSCEQNLNHDAMYWYRQDPGQGLRLIYYSQIVNDFQKGDIAEGYSVSREKKESFPLTVTSAQKNPTAFYLCASSGSLGEQFFGPGTRLTVL.

A note on this clonotype: Since a much larger clone is just one base distant, this may be a read error. This sequence joins TRBV2 and TRBJ2-2, with D possibly being TRBD1 (6 bases). Trimming shortened V by 4 bases and J by 7 bases, and 19 bases separated the two germline ends. Germline V CDR1 and CDR2: SNHLY, FYNNEI. CDR3 length: 16 residues. The CDR3 DNA is TGTGCCAGCAGTGCCGCCGGGACACTGGGTGTCGGGGAGCTGTTTTTT. This codes for CASSAAGTLGVGELFF.

The sample holds many counts of this clonotype. The V and J genes are TRBV27 and TRBJ1-6; D possibly corresponds to TRBD1 (5 bases). The CDR3 spans 17 residues. Trimming stripped 3 bases from V and 7 bases from J, with 19 bases between. Germline CDR1 and CDR2: MNHEY and SMNVEV (reference sequence). The CDR3 sequence is CASSFRSKTGGNSPLHF. CDR3 nucleotide sequence: TGTGCCAGCAGTTTTCGCAGTAAAACAGGCGGAAATTCACCCCTCCACTTT.

Many counts were recorded for this clonotype. The gene calls are TRBV20-1 and TRBJ2-1; TRBD2 matches 13 bases. CDR3 length: 17 amino acids. The J segment lost 3 bases and the V segment lost 0 bases, leaving 5 bases of the junction unmatched. Germline loops: CDR1 DFQATT, CDR2 SNEGSKA (reference sequence). The CDR3 DNA is TGCAGTGCTAGAGACGGAGGGACTAGCGGGATCTACAATGAGCAGTTCTTC. Translated: CSARDGGTSGIYNEQFF.

This clonotype showed up many times. This chain uses TRBV13 with TRBJ1-1; D unresolved. Looked up from germline, CDR1 is PRHDT and CDR2 is FYEKMQ (reference sequence). V lost 4 bases and J 1 base, leaving 7 bases between the germline ends. The CDR3 consists of 13 residues. The CDR3 sequence is CASSSFSNTEAFF. CDR3 nucleotides: TGTGCCAGCAGCTCCTTCTCGAACACTGAAGCTTTCTTT.